This passage covers 19 T cell receptor beta chains from one sample sequenced in a study of blood T cell repertoires in COVID-19. Some clones are missing from TCRdb's copy, which holds only in-frame ones; the method was immunoSEQ multiplex PCR. There are over 200,000 clones in the sample; roughly nine tenths occur only once, and 1.9% lies in the top ten. The specimen was peripheral blood. Source of these receptors: a man in his forties with active or convalescent COVID-19.

About this clone itself: In the same sample, other DNA sequences code for this CDR3. The chain is built from TRBV9 and TRBJ2-7; no reliable D call. Trimming left V 3 bases short and J 0 bases short, with 4 bases between. Germline lookup yields CDR1 SGDLS and CDR2 YYNGEE. The length of the CDR3 is 12 residues. CDR3: CASSASSYEQYF. CDR3 in DNA: TGTGCCAGCAGCGCGAGCTCCTACGAGCAGTACTTC.

This chain connects TRBV13 to TRBJ1-4, with TRBD1 matching 7 bases. In germline, CDR1 is PRHDT, CDR2 FYEKMQ (reference sequence). J lost 0 bases, V lost 5 bases, and 6 bases had no gene match. The CDR3 is 16 residues long. This chain's CDR3 is CASSPGDSATNEKLFF. The CDR3 region has the DNA TGTGCCAGCAGCCCGGGGGACAGCGCAACTAATGAAAAACTGTTTTTT.

J is TRBJ1-2 and V is TRBV9; TRBD1 might be the D (5 bases). The CDR3 runs to 16 residues. Trimming shortened V by 4 bases and J by 4 bases, and 20 bases separated the two germline ends. From germline, CDR1 is SGDLS and CDR2 YYNGEE. The CDR3: CASSPTQGPSPYGYTF. The CDR3, as DNA: TGTGCCAGCAGCCCAACCCAGGGCCCCTCTCCCTATGGCTACACCTTC.

The genes are TRBV28 and TRBJ1-2; D remains ambiguous. The CDR3 sequence is 13 residues long. Germline loops: CDR1 MDHEN, CDR2 SYDVKM. Trimming left V 3 bases short and J 0 bases short, with 5 bases between. This CDR3 is CASSFSANYGYTF. The CDR3 nucleotides are TGTGCCAGCAGTTTTTCAGCTAACTATGGCTACACCTTC.

This sequence joins TRBV24-1 and TRBJ2-7; D is possibly TRBD1 (7 bases). The germline CDR1 and CDR2 sequences are KGHDR and SFDVKD. V lost 4 bases and J 1 base, leaving 19 bases between the germline ends. The CDR3 runs to 17 residues. The CDR3 loop reads CATSDPSGDSRSYEQYF. DNA of the CDR3: TGTGCCACCAGTGACCCCTCGGGGGACAGCAGGTCCTACGAGCAGTACTTC.

The chain carries TRBV7-3 and TRBJ2-1, with TRBD1 matching over 8 bases. The V and J ends lost 5 bases and 4 bases, in that order; junction bases with no gene match: 13. CDR3 size: 17 residues. Germline-derived CDR1 and CDR2 are SGHTA and FQGTGA. CDR3 sequence reads: CASSDLNTGGPYNEQFF. Written as DNA, the CDR3 is TGTGCCAGCAGCGACTTGAATACAGGGGGTCCATACAATGAGCAGTTCTTC.

Only one count was recorded for this clone. This chain uses TRBV28 with TRBJ1-4, with D possibly TRBD1 on 5 matching bases. The CDR3 spans 16 residues. Germline-derived CDR1 and CDR2 are MDHEN and SYDVKM. The V end was cut by 1 base, the J end by 0 bases, with 9 bases between. The CDR3 is CASSLYRGATNEKLFF. The DNA for the CDR3 is TGTGCCAGCAGTTTATATAGGGGTGCAACTAATGAAAAACTGTTTTTT.

This clone has only one observation. The V and J genes are TRBV18 and TRBJ1-1; D is possibly TRBD1 (6 bases). The germline CDR1 and CDR2 sequences are KGHSH and LQKENI. Trimming left V 0 bases short and J 4 bases short, with 12 bases between. The CDR3 is 15 residues long. The CDR3 sequence: CASSPPGGGGTEAFF. CDR3 coding DNA: TGTGCCAGCTCACCACCGGGGGGAGGGGGCACTGAAGCTTTCTTT.

The chain recombines TRBV6-5 with TRBJ2-7, with 7 bases that match TRBD1. Germline CDR1 and CDR2: MNHEY and SVGAGI. The J segment lost 6 bases and the V segment lost 6 bases, leaving 8 bases of the junction unmatched. The CDR3 contains 13 residues. The CDR3 nucleotides are TGTGCCAGCAGATTGGGACAGATGGGCGAGCAGTACTTC. Encoded protein: CASRLGQMGEQYF.

The V and J genes are TRBV3-1 (or the pseudogene TRBV3-2) and TRBJ2-1, with 10 bases fitting TRBD2. CDR1 is LGHDT, CDR2 YNNKEL, per germline (reference sequence). CDR3 size: 16 residues. Trimming cost V 3 bases and J 9 bases; bases outside gene matches: 11. DNA for the CDR3: TGTGCCAGCAGCCATCCCCCCGGGACTAGCGTCAGTGAGCAGTTCTTC. This translates into CASSHPPGTSVSEQFF.

DNA for the CDR3: TGTGCCAGCAGTCGGGGACCGGGACTTTCACCCCTCCACTTT. Translated, it gives CASSRGPGLSPLHF. This rearrangement joins TRBV7-9 to TRBJ1-6; possible D gene TRBD1, 5 bases. Germline values: CDR1 SEHNR, CDR2 FQNEAQ (reference sequence). The germline V and J ends were trimmed by 6 bases and 9 bases, with 15 bases remaining between them. CDR3 length: 14 amino acids.

The chain is built from TRBV5-8 and TRBJ2-2; no definite D call. With 0 bases removed from V and 6 bases from J, the gap between germline ends came to 12 bases. The CDR3 spans 15 residues. Germline V gene sequence: CDR1 SGHTS, CDR2 YDEGEE. The CDR3 DNA reads TGTGCCAGCAGCTTGGCGGAGTACGGATCCGGGGAGCTGTTTTTT. It codes for CASSLAEYGSGELFF.

CDR3 nucleotide sequence: TGTGCCAGCAGTTACACGAGCGGGAGGGGAGGCGAGCAGTACTTC. Its translation is CASSYTSGRGGEQYF. V is TRBV6-5 and J is TRBJ2-7; 10 bases fit TRBD2. V lost 2 bases to trimming and J lost 6 bases; unmatched junction nucleotides: 7. CDR1 and CDR2 from the germline V gene are MNHEY and SVGAGI. CDR3 size: 15 residues.

The V and J genes are TRBV28 and TRBJ1-5; no definite D call. The length of the CDR3 is 14 residues. Germline CDR1 and CDR2: MDHEN and SYDVKM. V was trimmed by 1 base and J by 6 bases, leaving 10 bases between them. CDR3 region: CASSLYYGSQPQHF. The CDR3 bases are TGTGCCAGCAGTTTATATTATGGGAGTCAGCCCCAGCATTTT.

The rearrangement joins TRBV30 to TRBJ1-6; TRBD1 agrees at 7 bases. V lost 2 bases, J lost 8 bases, and 12 bases stayed unmatched. Per the germline V gene, CDR1 is GTSNPN and CDR2 is SVGIG (reference sequence). The CDR3 sequence is 16 residues long. The CDR3 here is CAWSPSGGSFYSPLHF. The CDR3 nucleotides are TGTGCCTGGAGTCCATCAGGGGGTTCTTTTTATTCACCCCTCCACTTT.

The rearrangement joins TRBV7-2 to TRBJ1-1, with a weak D call TRBD1 (6 bases). The length of the CDR3 is 17 residues. Germline V gene data show CDR1 as SGHTA and CDR2 as FQGNSA. Trimming pared 2 bases from V and 3 bases from J, leaving 19 bases between. The CDR3 DNA sequence: TGTGCCAGCAGCTTAAGTGGGCCTGCTACAGGGCACACTGAAGCTTTCTTT. Its protein product is CASSLSGPATGHTEAFF. The entire variable domain, with the rest obtained from reference TRBV7-2 and TRBJ1-1, is as follows: GAGVSQSPSNKVTEKGKDVELRCDPISGHTALYWYRQSLGQGLEFLIYFQGNSAPDKSGLPSDRFSAERTGGSVSTLTIQRTQQEDSAVYLCASSLSGPATGHTEAFFGQGTRLTVV.

In its sample, this clone was seen a few times. The genes are TRBV5-1 and TRBJ1-1; D call uncertain. Germline loops: CDR1 SGHRS, CDR2 YFSETQ. This CDR3 region has 13 residues. Trimming took off 4 bases at V and 2 bases at J, with 9 bases between the two ends. CDR3 coding DNA: TGCGCCAGCAGCCTGAGCCTCAACACTGAAGCTTTCTTT. Translated: CASSLSLNTEAFF.

This chain uses TRBV15 with TRBJ1-5, with TRBD1 identical over 7 bases. V dropped 5 bases and J dropped 4; count of bases not matched to a gene: 5. This CDR3 is 14 amino acids long. Germline V CDR1 and CDR2: LNHNV, YYDKDF (reference sequence). CDR3 amino acids: CATSETGLNQPQHF. The CDR3 region has the DNA TGTGCCACCAGCGAGACAGGGCTTAATCAGCCCCAGCATTTT.

The V gene is TRBV3-1 (or the pseudogene TRBV3-2), the J gene TRBJ1-1, with D possibly TRBD1 on 5 matching bases. This CDR3 spans 13 amino acids. The V and J ends lost 2 bases and 4 bases respectively, with 8 bases between them. CDR1 and CDR2 from the germline V gene are LGHDT and YNNKEL (reference sequence). CDR3 DNA: TGTGCCAGCAGCCAATACGGGGGCACTGAAGCTTTCTTT. It translates to CASSQYGGTEAFF.